This T cell receptor (beta chain) appears in the sequencing data of a study of blood T cell repertoires in COVID-19. Seattle's cohort entered during active infection and was followed longitudinally. The germline V gene has CDR1 LGHDT and CDR2 YNNKEL (reference sequence). The CDR3 has 16 amino acids. The V end lost 1 base, the J end lost 10 bases, and 17 bases lay between the germline ends. Some clones are missing from TCRdb's copy, which holds only in-frame ones; the method was immunoSEQ multiplex PCR. The top ten clones hold roughly 7.6% of a sample with some 190,000 clones, more than 80% of them seen once.

This receptor was identified in a woman of 80 years or more with COVID-19, enrolled during active disease. Sequenced sample: peripheral blood. The V call is TRBV3-1 (or the pseudogene TRBV3-2), the J call TRBJ1-6; D unresolved. The CDR3 here is CASSQAGVEGGSPLHF. The CDR3 coding sequence is TGTGCCAGCAGCCAAGCTGGGGTAGAGGGCGGATCACCCCTCCACTTT.